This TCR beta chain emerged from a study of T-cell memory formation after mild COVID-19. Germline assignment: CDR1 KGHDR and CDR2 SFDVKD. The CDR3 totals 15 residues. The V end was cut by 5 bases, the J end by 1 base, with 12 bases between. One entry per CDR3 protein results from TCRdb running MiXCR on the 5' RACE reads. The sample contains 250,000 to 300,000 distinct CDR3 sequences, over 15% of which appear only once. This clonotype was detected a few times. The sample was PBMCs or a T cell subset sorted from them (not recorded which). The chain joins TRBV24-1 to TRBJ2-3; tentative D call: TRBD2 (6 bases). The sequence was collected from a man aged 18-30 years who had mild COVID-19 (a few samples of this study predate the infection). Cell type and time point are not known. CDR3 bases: TGTGCCACCAGTGTAAGGAGCGGGCGCACAGATACGCAGTATTTT. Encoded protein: CATSVRSGRTDTQYF.